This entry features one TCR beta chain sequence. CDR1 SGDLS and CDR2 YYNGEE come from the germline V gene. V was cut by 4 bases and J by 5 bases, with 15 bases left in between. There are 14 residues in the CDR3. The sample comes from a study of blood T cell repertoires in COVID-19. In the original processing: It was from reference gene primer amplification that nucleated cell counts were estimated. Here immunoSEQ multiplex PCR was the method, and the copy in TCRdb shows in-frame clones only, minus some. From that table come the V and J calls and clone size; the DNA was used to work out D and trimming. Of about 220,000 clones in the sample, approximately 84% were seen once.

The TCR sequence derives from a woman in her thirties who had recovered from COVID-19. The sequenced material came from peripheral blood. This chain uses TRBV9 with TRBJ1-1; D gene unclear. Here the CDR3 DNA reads TGTGCCAGCAGCCCCCGGGGAGGGATGACTGAAGCTTTCTTT. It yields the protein CASSPRGGMTEAFF.